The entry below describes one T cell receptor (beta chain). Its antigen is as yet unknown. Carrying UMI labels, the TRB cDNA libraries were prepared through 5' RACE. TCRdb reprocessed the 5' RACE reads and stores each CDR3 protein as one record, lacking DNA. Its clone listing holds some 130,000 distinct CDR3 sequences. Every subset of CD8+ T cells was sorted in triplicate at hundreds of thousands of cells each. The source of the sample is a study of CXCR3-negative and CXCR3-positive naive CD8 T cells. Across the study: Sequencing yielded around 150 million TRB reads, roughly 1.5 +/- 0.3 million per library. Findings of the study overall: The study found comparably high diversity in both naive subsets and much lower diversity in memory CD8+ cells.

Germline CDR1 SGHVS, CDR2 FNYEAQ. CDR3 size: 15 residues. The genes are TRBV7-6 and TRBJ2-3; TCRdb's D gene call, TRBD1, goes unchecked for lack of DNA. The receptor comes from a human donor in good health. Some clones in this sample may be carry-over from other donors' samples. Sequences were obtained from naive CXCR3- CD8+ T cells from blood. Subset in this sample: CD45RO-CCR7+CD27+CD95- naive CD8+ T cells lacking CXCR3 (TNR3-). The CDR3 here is CASSTRDLNSDTQYF.